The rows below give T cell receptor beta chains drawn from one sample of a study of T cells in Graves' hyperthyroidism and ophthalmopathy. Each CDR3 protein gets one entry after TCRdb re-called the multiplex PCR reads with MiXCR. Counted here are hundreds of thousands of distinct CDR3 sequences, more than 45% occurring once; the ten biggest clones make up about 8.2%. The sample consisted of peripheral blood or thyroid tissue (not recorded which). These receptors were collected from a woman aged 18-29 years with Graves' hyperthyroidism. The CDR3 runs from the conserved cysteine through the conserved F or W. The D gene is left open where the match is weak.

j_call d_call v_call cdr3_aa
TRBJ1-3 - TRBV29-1 CSVEQTSGNTIYF
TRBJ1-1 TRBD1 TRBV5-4 CASSLGAGGNMNTEAFF
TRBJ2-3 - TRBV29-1 CSVTRPDTQYF
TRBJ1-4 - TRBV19 CASSIVTGLATNEKLFF
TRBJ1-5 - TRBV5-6 CAWSVDSNQPQHF
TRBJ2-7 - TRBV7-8 CASSLDGERQYF
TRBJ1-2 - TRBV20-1 CSAREEGYTF
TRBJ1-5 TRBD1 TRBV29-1 CTRTGWDQPQHF
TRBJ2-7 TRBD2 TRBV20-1 CSSWGSGSLYEQYF
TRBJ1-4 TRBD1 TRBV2 CASSSRGTNEKLFF
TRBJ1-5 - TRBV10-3 CAISAYQGNQPQHF
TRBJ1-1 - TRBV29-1 CSVVSRMGGTEAFF
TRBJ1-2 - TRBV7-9 CASSLSQVYGYTF
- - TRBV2 CASSSTVVSYEQYF
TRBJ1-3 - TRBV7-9 CASSLQGTSGNTIYF
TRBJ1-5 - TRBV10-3 CAISARRAADQPQHF
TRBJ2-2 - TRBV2 CASSAGNMNTGELFF
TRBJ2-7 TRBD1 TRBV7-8 CASSGGTGPSYEQYF
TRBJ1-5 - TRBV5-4 CASSLEGRDSNQPQHF
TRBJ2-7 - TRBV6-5 CASSRSRDEQYF
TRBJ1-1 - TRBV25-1 CASSPGLDRPNTEAFF
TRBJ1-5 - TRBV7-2 CAWRRPGQPQHF
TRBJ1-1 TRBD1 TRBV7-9 CASSLRGQDTEAFF
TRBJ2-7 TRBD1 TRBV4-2 CASSPSGTGTYEQYF